A selection of T cell receptor beta chains follows, all from one sample in a study of T cell clones after liver transplantation. Generated by immunoSEQ multiplex PCR, the TCRdb table keeps only in-frame clones and is missing some. The sample lists 50,000 to 60,000 clones; around 70% were seen once. The source material was CD4+ T cells from blood, sampled at the roughly 15-month timepoint. These receptors were collected from a human patient who received a liver transplant. Among the T cells, some may be from the graft donor. Both conserved end residues are part of each CDR3. A D gene is named only where the DNA matches it firmly. Where a row states a size, it is once, few, many or the class of an expanded clone; other rows omit it.

size: NA
V: TRBV6-1
J: TRBJ1-2
D: TRBD1
DNA: TGTGCCAGCACGACAGGGTCGTATGGCTACACCTTC
CDR3: CASTTGSYGYTF

size: once
V: TRBV30
J: TRBJ1-1
D: NA
DNA: TGTGCCTGGAGGTACGGGGCCGTCGGTCGACCGAACACTGAAGCTTTCTTT
CDR3: CAWRYGAVGRPNTEAFF

size: NA
V: TRBV5-1
J: TRBJ2-1
D: TRBD1
DNA: TGCGCCAGCAGCTCCGGGACAGGGACCAATGAGCAGTTCTTC
CDR3: CASSSGTGTNEQFF

size: NA
V: TRBV30
J: TRBJ1-3
D: NA
DNA: TGTGCCTGCTCAGCGAACTCTGGAAACACCATATATTTT
CDR3: CACSANSGNTIYF

size: NA
V: TRBV9
J: TRBJ1-2
D: NA
DNA: TGTGCCAGCAGCGTAGCCCCGACAGTGGGCTATGGCTACACCTTC
CDR3: CASSVAPTVGYGYTF

size: few
V: TRBV7-9
J: TRBJ2-5
D: NA
DNA: TGTGCCAGCAGCTTAATTGGGGGGGCGCGGGAGACCCAGTACTTC
CDR3: CASSLIGGARETQYF

size: NA
V: TRBV7-9
J: TRBJ2-7
D: NA
DNA: TGTGCCAGCAGCCCCCATAGTTCGTTCTACGAGCAGTACTTC
CDR3: CASSPHSSFYEQYF

size: NA
V: TRBV11-3
J: TRBJ2-5
D: TRBD1
DNA: TGTGCCAGCAGCGCCCCCCCCGGGACAGGGGGCTATGAGACCCAGTACTTC
CDR3: CASSAPPGTGGYETQYF

size: NA
V: TRBV2
J: TRBJ2-1
D: TRBD2
DNA: TGTGCCAGCAGTGAAGCGTTACCGGGACTAGCACTCTATGAGCAGTTCTTC
CDR3: CASSEALPGLALYEQFF

size: NA
V: TRBV5-4
J: TRBJ1-6
D: NA
DNA: TGTGCCAGCAGCGGCCGGGACAAACCCCTCCACTTT
CDR3: CASSGRDKPLHF

size: NA
V: TRBV28
J: TRBJ1-5
D: TRBD1
DNA: TGTGCCAGCAGAGGACAGGGGCGCAATCAGCCCCAGCATTTT
CDR3: CASRGQGRNQPQHF

size: NA
V: TRBV19
J: TRBJ1-1
D: TRBD1
DNA: TGTGCCAGTAGCCCGGGACAGGGGTTTCCGGCAGCGAGGTTT
CDR3: CASSPGQGFPAARF

size: NA
V: TRBV7-2
J: TRBJ2-5
D: NA
DNA: TGTGCCAGCGGGGCGACAGGCTATGGGACCCAGTACTTC
CDR3: CASGATGYGTQYF

size: NA
V: TRBV11-3
J: TRBJ1-1
D: NA
DNA: TGTGCCAGCAGCTTAGACCCCAGGGTCACTGAAGCTTTCTTT
CDR3: CASSLDPRVTEAFF

size: NA
V: TRBV18
J: TRBJ2-5
D: NA
DNA: TGTGCCAGCTCGACCACCCGGGACATACCGCAAGAGACCCAGTACTTC
CDR3: CASSTTRDIPQETQYF

size: NA
V: TRBV19
J: TRBJ2-5
D: NA
DNA: TGTGCCAGTAGTGCCCGGTACCAAGAGACCCAGTACTTC
CDR3: CASSARYQETQYF

size: NA
V: TRBV28
J: TRBJ1-5
D: NA
DNA: TGTGCCAGCAGTTTATCACGGACCGGGGGGCGCCTCGCTGCCCAGCATTTT
CDR3: CASSLSRTGGRLAAQHF

size: once
V: TRBV9
J: TRBJ2-3
D: NA
DNA: TGTGCCAGCAGCGTAGAAGGCGATACGCAGTATTTT
CDR3: CASSVEGDTQYF

size: NA
V: TRBV27
J: TRBJ2-2
D: TRBD2
DNA: TGTGCCAGCAACGGCTTCCGTCGGCGGGGGGGCTGGGGCGGGGAGCTGTTTTTT
CDR3: CASNGFRRRGGWGGELFF

size: NA
V: TRBV28
J: TRBJ1-2
D: TRBD1
DNA: TGTGCCAGCAGTGACCCGGGACAGCTTTATGGCTACACCTTC
CDR3: CASSDPGQLYGYTF

size: NA
V: TRBV12-5
J: TRBJ2-1
D: TRBD2
DNA: TGTGCTAGTGGTTTGGCGGCTAGCGGGGCCTACAATGAGCAGTTCTTC
CDR3: CASGLAASGAYNEQFF

size: once
V: TRBV19
J: TRBJ2-5
D: NA
DNA: TGTGCCAGTAGTATTTGGTTACAAGAGACCCAGTACTTC
CDR3: CASSIWLQETQYF

size: NA
V: TRBV21-1
J: TRBJ1-2
D: NA
DNA: TGTGCCAGCAACCCAACAAGGAACTATGGCTACACCTTC
CDR3: CASNPTRNYGYTF

size: NA
V: TRBV7-2
J: TRBJ2-4
D: TRBD2
DNA: TGTGCCAGCAGCCTCCACGGCGGGGGGCAAAACATTCAGTACTTC
CDR3: CASSLHGGGQNIQYF

size: NA
V: TRBV5-1
J: TRBJ2-5
D: NA
DNA: TGCGCCAGCAGCGGGGGGCGTACCACACAAGAGACCCAGTACTTC
CDR3: CASSGGRTTQETQYF

size: NA
V: TRBV6-5
J: TRBJ1-3
D: TRBD1
DNA: TGTGCCAGCAGTTACTCCGGACAGGTCCCTGGAAACACCATATATTTT
CDR3: CASSYSGQVPGNTIYF

size: NA
V: TRBV19
J: TRBJ2-5
D: NA
DNA: TGTGCCAGTAGTAGGCCCCTGGAAGAGACCCAGTACTTC
CDR3: CASSRPLEETQYF

size: NA
V: TRBV6-1
J: TRBJ1-5
D: NA
DNA: TGTGCCAGCAGTCAGCTAGCCGGCAATCAGCCCCAGCATTTT
CDR3: CASSQLAGNQPQHF

size: NA
V: TRBV28
J: TRBJ2-1
D: TRBD2
DNA: TGTGCCAGCAGTTTAGCGGCGGGGGGCCCCTTGAATGAGCAGTTCTTC
CDR3: CASSLAAGGPLNEQFF

size: many
V: TRBV28
J: TRBJ1-6
D: NA
DNA: TGTGCCAGCAGTTTATTAGGGCCCAAACGTTCACCCCTCCACTTT
CDR3: CASSLLGPKRSPLHF

size: NA
V: TRBV6-6
J: TRBJ2-3
D: NA
DNA: TGTGCCACCTATAAGACCGACACAGATACGCAGTATTTT
CDR3: CATYKTDTDTQYF

size: NA
V: TRBV19
J: TRBJ2-5
D: NA
DNA: TGTGCCAGTAGTATGAGGCCGGAGACCCAGTACTTC
CDR3: CASSMRPETQYF

size: once
V: TRBV28
J: TRBJ1-2
D: NA
DNA: TGTGCCAGCAGTACCCGAAGCTATGGCTACACCTTC
CDR3: CASSTRSYGYTF

size: NA
V: TRBV30
J: TRBJ2-1
D: NA
DNA: TGTGCCAGCACCCTAGACAATTCCTACAATGAGCAGTTCTTC
CDR3: CASTLDNSYNEQFF

size: few
V: TRBV28
J: TRBJ1-5
D: NA
DNA: TGTGCCAGCAGTTCTACTTCAGGGACCAATCAGCCCCAGCATTTT
CDR3: CASSSTSGTNQPQHF

size: NA
V: TRBV29-1
J: TRBJ2-5
D: NA
DNA: TGCAGCGTTGGGGAGACCCAGTACTTC
CDR3: CSVGETQYF

size: few
V: TRBV18
J: TRBJ2-3
D: TRBD1
DNA: TGTGCCAGCTCACTCGGACAGGGGAGCACAGATACGCAGTATTTT
CDR3: CASSLGQGSTDTQYF

size: NA
V: TRBV7-9
J: TRBJ1-2
D: NA
DNA: TGTGCCAGCAGCTTAGATGTGACACTACATGGCTACACCTTC
CDR3: CASSLDVTLHGYTF

size: NA
V: TRBV5-1
J: TRBJ1-1
D: NA
DNA: TGCGCCAGCACCGACTCATGGGACGGAATAGGGTCGAACACTGAAGCTTTCTTT
CDR3: CASTDSWDGIGSNTEAFF

size: few
V: TRBV14
J: TRBJ2-5
D: TRBD1
DNA: TGTGCCAGCAGCCAAGCTCCGACAGGGATGCAAGAGACCCAGTACTTC
CDR3: CASSQAPTGMQETQYF

size: NA
V: TRBV21-1
J: TRBJ1-5
D: NA
DNA: TGTGCCAGCAGCAAAGTGGGCCAGCCCCAGCATTTT
CDR3: CASSKVGQPQHF

size: NA
V: TRBV19
J: TRBJ2-3
D: NA
DNA: TGTGCCAGTAGTCTGGGGGGTGATACGCAGTATTTT
CDR3: CASSLGGDTQYF

size: few
V: TRBV9
J: TRBJ1-6
D: NA
DNA: TGTGCCAGCAGCCAGGGAAGTAGCTCCTATAATTCACCCCTCCACTTT
CDR3: CASSQGSSSYNSPLHF

size: NA
V: TRBV9
J: TRBJ1-6
D: NA
DNA: TGTGCCAGCAGTAACGGGGCGAATTCACCCCTCCACTTT
CDR3: CASSNGANSPLHF

size: NA
V: TRBV7-2
J: TRBJ2-5
D: TRBD1
DNA: TGTGCCAGCAGCCCGCTTACCGGACAGGGTGGGGAGACCCAGTACTTC
CDR3: CASSPLTGQGGETQYF

size: NA
V: TRBV5-1
J: TRBJ2-1
D: TRBD2
DNA: TGCGCCAGCAGCTTAGGACTAGGAAGAATCATAAGCTCCTACAATGAGCAGTTCTTC
CDR3: CASSLGLGRIISSYNEQFF

size: NA
V: TRBV28
J: TRBJ1-2
D: NA
DNA: TGTGCCAGCAGTTTACTGACGGCTAACTATGGCTACACCTTC
CDR3: CASSLLTANYGYTF

size: NA
V: TRBV21-1
J: TRBJ1-2
D: NA
DNA: TGTGCCAGCAGCAAAGACCAGGACCGAGACCACTATGGCTACACCTTC
CDR3: CASSKDQDRDHYGYTF

size: NA
V: TRBV9
J: TRBJ2-1
D: TRBD2
DNA: TGTGCCAGCAGCGAGAGCGGGAGGGCACTTTATGAGCAGTTCTTC
CDR3: CASSESGRALYEQFF

size: many
V: TRBV5-1
J: TRBJ2-5
D: NA
DNA: TGCGCCAGCAGCTCGGACCTAGGGGTGCCCCAGTACTTC
CDR3: CASSSDLGVPQYF